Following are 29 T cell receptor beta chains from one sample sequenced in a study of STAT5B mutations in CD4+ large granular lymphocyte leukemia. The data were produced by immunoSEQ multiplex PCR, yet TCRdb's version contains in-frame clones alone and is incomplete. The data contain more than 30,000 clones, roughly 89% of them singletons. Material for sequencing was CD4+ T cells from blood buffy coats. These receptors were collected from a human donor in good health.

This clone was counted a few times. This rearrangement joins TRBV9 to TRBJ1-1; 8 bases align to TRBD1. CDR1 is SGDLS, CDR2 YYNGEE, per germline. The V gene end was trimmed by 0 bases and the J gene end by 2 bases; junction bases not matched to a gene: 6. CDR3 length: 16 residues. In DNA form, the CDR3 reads TGTGCCAGCAGCGTAGAGACAGGGGTGGGAAACACTGAAGCTTTCTTT. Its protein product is CASSVETGVGNTEAFF.

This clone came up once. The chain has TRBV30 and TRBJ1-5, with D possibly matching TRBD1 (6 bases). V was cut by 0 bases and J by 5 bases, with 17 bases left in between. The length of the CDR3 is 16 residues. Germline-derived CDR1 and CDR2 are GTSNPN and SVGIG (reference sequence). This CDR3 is CAWSVGKYREDQPQHF. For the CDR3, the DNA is TGTGCCTGGAGTGTGGGGAAGTACAGGGAGGATCAGCCCCAGCATTTT. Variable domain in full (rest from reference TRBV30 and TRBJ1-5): SQTIHQWPATLVQPVGSPLSLECTVEGTSNPNLYWYRQAAGRGLQLLFYSVGIGQISSEVPQNLSASRPQDRQFILSSKKLLLSDSGFYLCAWSVGKYREDQPQHFGDGTRLSIL.

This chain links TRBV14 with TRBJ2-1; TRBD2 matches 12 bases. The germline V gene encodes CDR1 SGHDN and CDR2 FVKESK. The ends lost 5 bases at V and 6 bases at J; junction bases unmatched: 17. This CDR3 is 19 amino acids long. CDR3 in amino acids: CASSIRLAGAPKSGNEQFF. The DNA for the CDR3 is TGTGCCAGCAGCATACGACTAGCGGGAGCCCCAAAGTCGGGCAATGAGCAGTTCTTC.

The CDR3 DNA sequence: TGTGCCAGCAGTCAGACTTCCTACGAGCAGTACTTC. Protein sequence: CASSQTSYEQYF. The chain couples TRBV2 to TRBJ2-7; no clear D. The CDR3 runs 12 residues. Trimming pared 5 bases from V and 1 base from J, leaving 6 bases between. CDR1 and CDR2 from the germline V gene are SNHLY and FYNNEI.

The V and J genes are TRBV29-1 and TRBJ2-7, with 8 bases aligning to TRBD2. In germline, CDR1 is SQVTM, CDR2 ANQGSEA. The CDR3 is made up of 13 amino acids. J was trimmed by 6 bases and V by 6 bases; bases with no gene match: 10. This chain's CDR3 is CSVIAGRGGEQYF. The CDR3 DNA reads TGCAGCGTGATAGCGGGAAGAGGGGGCGAGCAGTACTTC.

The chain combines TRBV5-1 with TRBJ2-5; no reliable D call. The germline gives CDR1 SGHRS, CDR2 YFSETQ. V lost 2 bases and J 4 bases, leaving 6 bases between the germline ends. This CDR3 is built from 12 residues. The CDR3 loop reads CASSFARETQYF. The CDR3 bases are TGCGCCAGCAGCTTCGCACGAGAGACCCAGTACTTC.

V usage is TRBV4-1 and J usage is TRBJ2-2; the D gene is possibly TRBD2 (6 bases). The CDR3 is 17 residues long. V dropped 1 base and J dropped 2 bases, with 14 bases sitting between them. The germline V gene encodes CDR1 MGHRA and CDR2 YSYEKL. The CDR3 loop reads CASSQALGGLNTGELFF. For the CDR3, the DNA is TGCGCCAGCAGCCAAGCTCTAGGAGGGCTTAACACCGGGGAGCTGTTTTTT.

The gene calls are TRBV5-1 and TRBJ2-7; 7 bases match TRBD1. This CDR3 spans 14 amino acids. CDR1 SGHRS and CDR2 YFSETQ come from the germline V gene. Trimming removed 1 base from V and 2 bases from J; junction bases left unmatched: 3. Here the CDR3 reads CASSLRTGTYEQYF. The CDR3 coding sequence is TGCGCCAGCAGCTTGCGGACAGGAACCTACGAGCAGTACTTC.

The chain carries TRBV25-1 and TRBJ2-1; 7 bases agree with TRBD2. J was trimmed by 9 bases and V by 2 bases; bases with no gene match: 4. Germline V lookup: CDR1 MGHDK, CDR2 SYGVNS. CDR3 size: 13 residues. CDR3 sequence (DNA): TGTGCCAGCAGTGAAGGGGCGGGAGTTGAGCAGTTCTTC. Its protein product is CASSEGAGVEQFF.

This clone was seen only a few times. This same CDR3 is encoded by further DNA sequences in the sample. The CDR3 is CASSPTGNYGYTF. Written as DNA, the CDR3 is TGTGCCAGCAGCCCGACAGGGAACTATGGCTACACCTTC. The rearrangement uses TRBV28 and TRBJ1-2; 7 positions match TRBD1. The CDR3 loop spans 13 amino acids. Per the germline V gene, CDR1 is MDHEN and CDR2 is SYDVKM. The V and J ends lost 6 bases and 2 bases, in that order; junction bases with no gene match: 3.

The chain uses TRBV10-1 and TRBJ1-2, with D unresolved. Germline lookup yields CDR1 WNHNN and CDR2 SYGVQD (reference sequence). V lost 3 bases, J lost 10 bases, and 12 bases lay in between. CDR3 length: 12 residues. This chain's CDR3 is CASSDGNSPYTF. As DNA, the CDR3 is TGCGCCAGCAGTGATGGGAACAGCCCCTACACCTTC.

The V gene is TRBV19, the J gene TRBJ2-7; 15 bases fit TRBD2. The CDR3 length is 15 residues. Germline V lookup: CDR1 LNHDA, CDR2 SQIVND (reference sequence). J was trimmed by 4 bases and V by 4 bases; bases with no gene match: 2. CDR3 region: CASSKGLAGGYEQYF. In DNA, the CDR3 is TGTGCCAGTAGTAAGGGACTAGCGGGAGGTTACGAGCAGTACTTC.

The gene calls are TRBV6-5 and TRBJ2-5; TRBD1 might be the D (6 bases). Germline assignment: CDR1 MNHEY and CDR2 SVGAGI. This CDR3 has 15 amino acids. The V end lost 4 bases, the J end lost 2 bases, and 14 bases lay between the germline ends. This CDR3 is CASSSFGQGQETQYF. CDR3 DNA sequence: TGTGCCAGCAGTTCGTTTGGCCAGGGGCAAGAGACCCAGTACTTC.

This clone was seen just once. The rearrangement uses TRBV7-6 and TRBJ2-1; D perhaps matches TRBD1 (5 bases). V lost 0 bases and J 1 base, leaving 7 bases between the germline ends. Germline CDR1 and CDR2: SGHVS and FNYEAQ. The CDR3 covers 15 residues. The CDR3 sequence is CASSLAQGSYNEQFF. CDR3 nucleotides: TGTGCCAGCAGCTTAGCTCAGGGTTCCTACAATGAGCAGTTCTTC. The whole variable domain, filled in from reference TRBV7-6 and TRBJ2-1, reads GAGVSQSPRYKVTKRGQDVALRCDPISGHVSLYWYRQALGQGPEFLTYFNYEAQQDKSGLPNDRFSAERPEGSISTLTIQRTEQRDSAMYRCASSLAQGSYNEQFFGPGTRLTVL.

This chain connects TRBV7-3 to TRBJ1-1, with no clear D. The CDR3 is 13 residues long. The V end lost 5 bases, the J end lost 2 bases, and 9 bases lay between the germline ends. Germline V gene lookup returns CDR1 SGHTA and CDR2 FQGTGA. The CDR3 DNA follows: TGTGCCAGCAGCGCGTCTATCAACACTGAAGCTTTCTTT. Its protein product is CASSASINTEAFF.

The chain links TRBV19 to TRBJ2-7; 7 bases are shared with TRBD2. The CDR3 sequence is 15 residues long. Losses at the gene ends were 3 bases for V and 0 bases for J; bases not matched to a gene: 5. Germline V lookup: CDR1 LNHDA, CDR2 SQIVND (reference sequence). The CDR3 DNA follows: TGTGCCAGTAGTATCGGGGCGGGAGCCTCCTACGAGCAGTACTTC. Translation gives CASSIGAGASYEQYF.

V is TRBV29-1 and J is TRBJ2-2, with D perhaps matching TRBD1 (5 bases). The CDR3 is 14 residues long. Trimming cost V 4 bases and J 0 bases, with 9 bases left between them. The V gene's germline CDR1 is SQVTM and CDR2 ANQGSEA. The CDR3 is CSVGGRSNTGELFF. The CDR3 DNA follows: TGCAGCGTTGGGGGCAGGTCGAACACCGGGGAGCTGTTTTTT.

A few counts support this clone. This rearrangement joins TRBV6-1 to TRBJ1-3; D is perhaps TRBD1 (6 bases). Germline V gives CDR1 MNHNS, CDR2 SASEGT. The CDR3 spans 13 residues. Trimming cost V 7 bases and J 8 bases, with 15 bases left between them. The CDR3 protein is CASTIQGWDTIYF. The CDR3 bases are TGTGCCAGCACCATACAGGGTTGGGACACCATATATTTT.

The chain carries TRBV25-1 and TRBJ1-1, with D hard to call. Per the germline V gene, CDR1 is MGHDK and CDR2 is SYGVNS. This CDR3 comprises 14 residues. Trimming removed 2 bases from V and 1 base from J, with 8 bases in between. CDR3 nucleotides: TGTGCCAGCAGTGAAAGTTGGAGGAACACTGAAGCTTTCTTT. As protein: CASSESWRNTEAFF.

CDR3 loop: CASSMGDLSYNEQFF. The CDR3 DNA reads as TGTGCCAGCAGTATGGGTGATTTATCCTACAATGAGCAGTTCTTC. This chain links TRBV2 with TRBJ2-1; D uncertain. Germline V gives CDR1 SNHLY, CDR2 FYNNEI. The V gene lost 5 bases and the J gene lost 1 base, with 12 bases spanning the gap. This CDR3 is built from 15 residues.

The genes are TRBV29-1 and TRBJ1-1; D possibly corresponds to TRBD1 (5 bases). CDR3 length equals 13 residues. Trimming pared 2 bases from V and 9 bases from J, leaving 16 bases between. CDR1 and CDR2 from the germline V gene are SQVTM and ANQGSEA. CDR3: CSVEYRNTVKAFF. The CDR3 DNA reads TGCAGCGTTGAATACAGGAACACAGTAAAAGCTTTCTTT.

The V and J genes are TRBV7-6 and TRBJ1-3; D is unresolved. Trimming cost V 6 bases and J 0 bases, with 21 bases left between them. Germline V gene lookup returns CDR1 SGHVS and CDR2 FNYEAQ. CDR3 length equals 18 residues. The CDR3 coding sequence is TGTGCCAGCAGTCTTCACGGATGGGAAAGAGGCTCTGGAAACACCATATATTTT. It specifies CASSLHGWERGSGNTIYF.

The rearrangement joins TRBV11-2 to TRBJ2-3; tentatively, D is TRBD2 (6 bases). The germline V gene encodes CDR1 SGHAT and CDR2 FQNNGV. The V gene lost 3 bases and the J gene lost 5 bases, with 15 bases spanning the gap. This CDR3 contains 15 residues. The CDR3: CASSLGPTGVDTQYF. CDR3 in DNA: TGTGCCAGCAGCTTGGGACCCACGGGGGTAGATACGCAGTATTTT.

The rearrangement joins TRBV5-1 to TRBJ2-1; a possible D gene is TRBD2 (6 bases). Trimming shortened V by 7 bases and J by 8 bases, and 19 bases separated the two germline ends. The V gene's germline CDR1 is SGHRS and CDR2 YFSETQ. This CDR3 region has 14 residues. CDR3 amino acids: CASAGQGSSYEQFF. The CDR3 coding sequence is TGCGCCAGCGCGGGGCAGGGTTCATCCTATGAGCAGTTCTTC.

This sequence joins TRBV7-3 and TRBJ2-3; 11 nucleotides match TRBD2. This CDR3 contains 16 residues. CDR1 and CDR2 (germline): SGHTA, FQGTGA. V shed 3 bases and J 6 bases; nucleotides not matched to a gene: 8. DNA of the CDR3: TGTGCCAGCAGCTTTCGGACTAGCGGGTTAGGGGATACGCAGTATTTT. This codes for CASSFRTSGLGDTQYF.

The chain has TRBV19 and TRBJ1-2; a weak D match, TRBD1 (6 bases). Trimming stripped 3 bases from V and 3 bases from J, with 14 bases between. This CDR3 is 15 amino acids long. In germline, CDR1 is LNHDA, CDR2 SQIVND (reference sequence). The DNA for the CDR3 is TGTGCCAGTAGTATTTTAGGGCCAGGGGACTATGGCTACACCTTC. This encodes CASSILGPGDYGYTF.

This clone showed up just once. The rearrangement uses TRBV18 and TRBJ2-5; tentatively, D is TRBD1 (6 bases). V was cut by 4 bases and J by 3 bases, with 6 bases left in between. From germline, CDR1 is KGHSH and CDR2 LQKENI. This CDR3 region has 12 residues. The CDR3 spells CASSRQEETQYF. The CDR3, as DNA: TGTGCCAGCTCACGACAGGAAGAGACCCAGTACTTC.

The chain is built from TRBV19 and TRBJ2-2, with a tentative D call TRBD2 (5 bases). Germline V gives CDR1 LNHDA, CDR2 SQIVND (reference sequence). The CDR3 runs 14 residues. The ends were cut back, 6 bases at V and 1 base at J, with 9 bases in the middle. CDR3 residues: CASSNGGNTGELFF. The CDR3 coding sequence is TGTGCCAGTAGCAATGGAGGGAACACCGGGGAGCTGTTTTTT.

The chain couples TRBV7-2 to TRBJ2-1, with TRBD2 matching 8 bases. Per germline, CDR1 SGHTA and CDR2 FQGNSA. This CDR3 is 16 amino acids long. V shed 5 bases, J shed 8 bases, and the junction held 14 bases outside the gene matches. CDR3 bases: TGTGCCAGCAGCCGCGAGATTGGTAGCGGGATCCATGAGCAGTTCTTC. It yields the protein CASSREIGSGIHEQFF. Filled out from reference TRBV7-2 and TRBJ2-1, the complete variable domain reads GAGVSQSPSNKVTEKGKDVELRCDPISGHTALYWYRQSLGQGLEFLIYFQGNSAPDKSGLPSDRFSAERTGGSVSTLTIQRTQQEDSAVYLCASSREIGSGIHEQFFGPGTRLTVL.